The TCR beta chain described here comes from a study of blood T cell repertoires in COVID-19. Whole-study context: The United States, Italy and Spain were the sources of the acute and convalescent COVID-19 samples. T cells, B-cell-depleted T cells, or PBMCs provided the cDNA or gDNA that served as material.

V was shortened by 5 bases and J by 7 bases, with 15 bases between the two germline ends. The V gene's germline CDR1 is SQVTM and CDR2 ANQGSEA. This CDR3 comprises 14 residues. Authors' methods: The assay estimated nucleated cells by amplifying reference gene primers. Sequenced by immunoSEQ multiplex PCR; TCRdb stores in-frame clones only, minus some. The D gene and trimming were derived from the DNA, and the V and J assignments and clone size from that table. The table lists 52,000 or so clones, 90% of them singletons. This sequence originates from a woman older than 75 with acute or convalescent COVID-19. V usage is TRBV29-1 and J usage is TRBJ1-6; possible D gene TRBD1, 5 bases. The source material was peripheral blood. CDR3 protein: CSVSAGSANSPLHF. The CDR3 nucleotides read TGCAGCGTTTCGGCAGGGTCAGCAAATTCACCCCTCCACTTT.